This T cell receptor (beta chain) was identified in a study of blood T cell repertoires in COVID-19. Across the whole study: Acute and convalescent COVID-19 samples came from the United States, Italy and Spain. Sample material is recorded as cDNA or gDNA derived from T cells, B-cell-depleted T cells, or PBMCs.

The participants were between about 18 and 95 years old and came from 20 to 30 US areas. The repertoire was sequenced with immunoSEQ multiplex PCR; TCRdb's copy has only in-frame clones and lacks some. The table shows just over 300,000 clones, with roughly 89% occurring only once. The germline V gene encodes CDR1 LGHNA and CDR2 YNFKEQ. V was pared by 5 bases and J by 0 bases, with 4 bases of the junction left unmatched. This CDR3 contains 16 residues. The receptor was derived from a woman younger than 30 who had recovered from COVID-19. Sequenced input: PBMCs or T cells enriched from blood (not recorded which). V and J are TRBV4-2 and TRBJ2-7; 13 nucleotides line up with TRBD2. The CDR3 spells CASSSTSGGLSYEQYF. The CDR3 DNA is TGTGCCAGCAGCTCGACTAGCGGGGGGCTCTCCTACGAGCAGTACTTC.